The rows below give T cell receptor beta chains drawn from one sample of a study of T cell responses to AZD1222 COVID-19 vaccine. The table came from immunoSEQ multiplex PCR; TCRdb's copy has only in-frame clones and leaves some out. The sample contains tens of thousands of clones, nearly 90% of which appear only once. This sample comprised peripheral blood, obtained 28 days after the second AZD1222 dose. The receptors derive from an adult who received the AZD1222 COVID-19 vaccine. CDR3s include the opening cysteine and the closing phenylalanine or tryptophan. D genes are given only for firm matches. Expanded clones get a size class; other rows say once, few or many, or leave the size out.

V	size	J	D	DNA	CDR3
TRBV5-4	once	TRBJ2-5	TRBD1	TGTGCCAGCAGCTTGGACAGGGGGGAGACCCAGTACTTC	CASSLDRGETQYF
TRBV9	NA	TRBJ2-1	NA	TGTGCCAGCAGCGTACCACGGGGGGAGCAGTTCTTC	CASSVPRGEQFF
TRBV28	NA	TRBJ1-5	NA	TGTGCCAGCAGCGACAGGCACAATCAGCCCCAGCATTTT	CASSDRHNQPQHF
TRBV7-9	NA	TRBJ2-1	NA	TGTGCCAGCAGCCGCGGCCATGAGCAGTTCTTC	CASSRGHEQFF
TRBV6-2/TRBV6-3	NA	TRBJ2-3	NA	TGTGCCAGCAGTTACACGATAGGGGGACCCACAGATACGCAGTATTTT	CASSYTIGGPTDTQYF
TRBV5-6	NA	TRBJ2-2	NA	TGTGCCAGCACCCTGTGGGGGCTGGGTGCCGGGGAGCTGTTTTTT	CASTLWGLGAGELFF
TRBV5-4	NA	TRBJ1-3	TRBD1	TGTGCCAGCAGCTCACTTGACAGGGGGCAAGGTAGAAACACCATATATTTT	CASSSLDRGQGRNTIYF
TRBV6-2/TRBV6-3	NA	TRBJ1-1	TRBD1	TGTGCCAGCAGTTACGCACCGGGACAGTACGCTGAAGCTTTCTTT	CASSYAPGQYAEAFF
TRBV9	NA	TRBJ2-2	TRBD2	TGTGCCAGCAGCGGTCTAGCGGGAGCCGGGGAGCTGTTTTTT	CASSGLAGAGELFF
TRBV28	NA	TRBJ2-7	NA	TGTGCCAGCATAGGGGGGGGGACCTACGAGCAGTACTTC	CASIGGGTYEQYF
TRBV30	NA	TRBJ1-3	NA	TGTGCCTGCCCCTCTGGAAACACCATATATTTT	CACPSGNTIYF
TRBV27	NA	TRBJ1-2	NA	TGTGCCACCAAGGGGGAAGGGTCCCGTGGCTACACCTTC	CATKGEGSRGYTF